This T cell receptor beta chain is from a study of vaccination and CD4 T cells after COVID-19. Sequencing of the DNA from cultured CD4+ T cells was carried out with the Oncomine TCR Beta short-read assay. TCRdb itself ran the PCR reads through MiXCR, one entry per CDR3 protein. The sample includes about 16,000 distinct CDR3 sequences, 70% to 80% of them seen just once. A note on this clonotype: Its antigen is currently unknown.

Treatment specified: approximately nine-day PBMC culture with coronavirus spike peptide pools or control peptides (ViraFEST assay). There were positive PCR dates ranging from March to December 2020, all predating US Alpha, Beta and Delta variants. The receptor was derived from a human donor who had recovered from COVID-19. Sequencing input: CD4+ T cells from blood, cultured in vitro.

The CDR3 sequence: CASSISALTGTGEQETQYF. The CDR3 nucleotides read TGTGCCAGCAGCATTTCGGCCCTAACAGGGACAGGAGAACAAGAGACCCAGTACTTC. The chain combines TRBV5-4 with TRBJ2-5; TRBD1 matches 8 bases. The junction had 19 bases not matched to a gene; V was cut back by 4 bases and J by 2 bases. Germline CDR1 SGHNT, CDR2 YYREEE (reference sequence). The CDR3 spans 19 residues.